This T cell receptor beta chain derives from a study of blood T cells in healthy people across ages. Regarding the study as a whole: Naive T cell percentage by flow cytometry tracked strongly with beta diversity. A greater number of naive CD4+ cells and higher diversity distinguished long-lived donors from aged donors.

Alongside a J-beta primer mix, a sample-barcoded 5' primer served in a second PCR lasting roughly 7 to 12 cycles. MiXCR, applied by TCRdb to the 5' RACE reads, yields one record per CDR3 protein. Of about 1,800,000 distinct CDR3 sequences detected, roughly 27% appear once; the ten largest clones hold less than 9.5%. Germline-derived CDR1 and CDR2 are LGHDT and YNNKEL (reference sequence). J was trimmed by 2 bases and V by 3 bases; bases with no gene match: 6. The CDR3 sequence is 18 residues long. Researchers report isolating at least 6 million PBMCs per sample. Concerning this clonotype: Its antigen is unknown.

The rearrangement joins TRBV3-1 to TRBJ2-6; 11 bases line up with TRBD1. The receptor was derived from a woman younger than 45 in good health. The sample was blood. CDR3 coding DNA: TGTGCCAGCAGCCATACCGGGACAGGGGGAACTGGGGCCAACGTCCTGACTTTC. Its protein product is CASSHTGTGGTGANVLTF.